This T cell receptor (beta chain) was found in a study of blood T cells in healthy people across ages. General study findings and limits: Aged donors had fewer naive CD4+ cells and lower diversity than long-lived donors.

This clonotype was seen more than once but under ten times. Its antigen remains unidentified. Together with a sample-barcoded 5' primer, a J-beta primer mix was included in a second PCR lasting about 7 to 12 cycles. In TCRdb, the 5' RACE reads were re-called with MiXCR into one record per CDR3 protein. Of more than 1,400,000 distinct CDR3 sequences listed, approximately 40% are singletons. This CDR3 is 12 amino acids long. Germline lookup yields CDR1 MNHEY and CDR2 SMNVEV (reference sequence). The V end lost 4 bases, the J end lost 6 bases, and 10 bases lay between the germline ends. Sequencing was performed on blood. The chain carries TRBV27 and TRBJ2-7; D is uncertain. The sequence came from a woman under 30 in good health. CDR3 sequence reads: CASSSFPGEQYF. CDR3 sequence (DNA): TGTGCCAGCAGTTCTTTCCCCGGCGAGCAGTACTTC.